The clone carrying this T cell receptor beta chain appeared a few times. The data stem from a study of blood T cell repertoires in COVID-19. Per the authors' pipeline: Amplification of reference gene primers was used by the study to estimate nucleated cell counts. TCRdb keeps only in-frame clones here, not all; method: immunoSEQ multiplex PCR. That table gives V, J and clone size, and the DNA gave D and trimming. The sample carries about 260,000 clones, 80% to 85% recorded once. Germline-derived CDR1 and CDR2 are SEHNR and FQNEAQ (reference sequence). This CDR3 comprises 13 residues. V lost 5 bases and J lost 8, with 15 bases in between.

This clonotype was sampled from a man in his sixties with acute or convalescent COVID-19. The sample consisted of peripheral blood. V usage is TRBV7-9 and J usage is TRBJ1-2; D unclear. This CDR3 reads CASSPPRFFGYTF. For the CDR3, the DNA is TGTGCCAGCAGCCCTCCCAGATTTTTCGGCTACACCTTC.